Presented here are 10 T cell receptor beta chains from one specimen sequenced in a study of blood T cell repertoires in COVID-19. The assay was immunoSEQ multiplex PCR, and TCRdb's table has in-frame clones only and misses some. This sample has approximately 170,000 clones, with about 85% found just once. Sequencing was performed on peripheral blood. The receptor source for this set is a man aged 80 or over with COVID-19, enrolled during active disease.

The chain employs TRBV6-5 and TRBJ1-5; D is unresolved. This CDR3 is built from 14 residues. Deletions cut 2 bases from V and 2 bases from J, with 7 bases between. Germline lookup yields CDR1 MNHEY and CDR2 SVGAGI. The CDR3 region has the DNA TGTGCCAGCAGTTACATCGCGGGCAATCAGCCCCAGCATTTT. It specifies CASSYIAGNQPQHF.

This clone was detected ten times or more. This sequence joins TRBV29-1 and TRBJ1-5; D unresolved. Germline-derived CDR1 and CDR2 are SQVTM and ANQGSEA. The CDR3 runs 13 residues. Trimming stripped 4 bases from V and 4 bases from J, with 11 bases between. The DNA for the CDR3 is TGCAGCGTTGTCGAGTCTTTGAATCAGCCCCAGCATTTT. Its protein is CSVVESLNQPQHF.

The gene calls are TRBV4-1 and TRBJ1-3; no clear D. The CDR3 runs 13 residues. V was pared by 0 bases and J by 9 bases, with 9 bases between. Germline CDR1 and CDR2: MGHRA and YSYEKL. DNA for the CDR3: TGCGCCAGCAGCCAAGATCCAGGTCGCACCATATATTTT. Translating it yields CASSQDPGRTIYF.

The chain links TRBV7-3 to TRBJ2-3; TRBD2 matches at 12 bases. The V gene end was trimmed by 2 bases and the J gene end by 2 bases; junction bases not matched to a gene: 14. The CDR3 contains 20 residues. Germline CDR1 reads SGHTA; CDR2 reads FQGTGA. The CDR3 sequence is CASSLDGMKASGGATDTQYF. As DNA, the CDR3 is TGTGCCAGCAGCTTAGATGGGATGAAGGCTAGCGGGGGGGCCACAGATACGCAGTATTTT.

This chain connects TRBV5-1 to TRBJ2-7, with TRBD1 matching 9 bases. The germline V gene encodes CDR1 SGHRS and CDR2 YFSETQ. V trimming: 4 bases; J trimming: 4 bases; junction bases outside the gene matches: 12. This CDR3 is built from 16 residues. The CDR3 nucleotides read TGCGCCAGCAGCCCCGGGGGGACAGGGTCGTCGTACGAGCAGTACTTC. Encoded protein: CASSPGGTGSSYEQYF.

The gene calls are TRBV5-6 and TRBJ2-7; 11 nucleotides line up with TRBD2. The trim removed 4 bases at V and 4 bases at J, leaving 19 bases unmatched. This CDR3 region has 19 residues. Per germline, CDR1 SGHDT and CDR2 YYEEEE. The CDR3: CASSSRTGTSGGYNYEQYF. CDR3 sequence (DNA): TGTGCCAGCAGCAGCCGGACCGGGACTAGCGGAGGTTATAATTACGAGCAGTACTTC.

The rearrangement joins TRBV7-3 to TRBJ1-6; 9 bases map to TRBD1. The V gene end was trimmed by 5 bases and the J gene end by 9 bases; junction bases not matched to a gene: 5. CDR3 length: 14 amino acids. Germline CDR1 reads SGHTA; CDR2 reads FQGTGA. CDR3 amino acids: CASSQTGGASPLHF. DNA of the CDR3: TGTGCCAGCAGCCAGACAGGGGGGGCTTCACCCCTCCACTTT.

This clone has more than one count but fewer than ten. The chain is built from TRBV28 and TRBJ1-2; perhaps TRBD1 as D (6 bases). The CDR3 totals 13 residues. The germline V gene encodes CDR1 MDHEN and CDR2 SYDVKM. Trimming stripped 6 bases from V and 2 bases from J, with 10 bases between. The CDR3 reads CASSLDRNYGYTF. CDR3 nucleotide sequence: TGTGCCAGCAGCCTAGACAGGAACTATGGCTACACCTTC.

V and J are TRBV10-3 and TRBJ1-5; D is ambiguous. Trimming took off 11 bases at V and 3 bases at J, with 11 bases between the two ends. The CDR3 consists of 12 residues. Germline V CDR1 and CDR2: ENHRY, SYGVKD. CDR3 DNA: TGTGCCTCCCGGGAGGTCAATCAGCCCCAGCATTTT. Translated: CASREVNQPQHF.

This clone was picked up one time. This chain joins TRBV6-5 and TRBJ2-7; 9 bases agree with TRBD1. The length of the CDR3 is 15 residues. V was clipped by 4 bases and J by 4 bases; unmatched bases: 8. CDR1 is MNHEY and CDR2 is SVGAGI in the germline V gene. CDR3 nucleotide sequence: TGTGCCAGCAGTTTCAAGGGACAGGGTCCGTACGAGCAGTACTTC. It encodes CASSFKGQGPYEQYF.